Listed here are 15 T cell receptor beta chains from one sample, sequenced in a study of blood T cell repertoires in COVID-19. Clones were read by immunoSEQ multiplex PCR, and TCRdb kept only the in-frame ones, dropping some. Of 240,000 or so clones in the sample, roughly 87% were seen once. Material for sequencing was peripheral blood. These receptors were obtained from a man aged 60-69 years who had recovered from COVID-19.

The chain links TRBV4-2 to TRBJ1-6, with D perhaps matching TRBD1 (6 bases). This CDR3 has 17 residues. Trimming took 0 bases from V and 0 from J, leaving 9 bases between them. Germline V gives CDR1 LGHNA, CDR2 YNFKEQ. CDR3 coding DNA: TGTGCCAGCAGCCAAGATACCAGGGGCTCCTATAATTCACCCCTCCACTTT. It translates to CASSQDTRGSYNSPLHF.

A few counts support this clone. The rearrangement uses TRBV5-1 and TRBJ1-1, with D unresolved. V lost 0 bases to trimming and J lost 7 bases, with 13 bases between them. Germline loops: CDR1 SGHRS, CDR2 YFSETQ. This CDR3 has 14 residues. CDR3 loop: CASSLANGGGEAFF. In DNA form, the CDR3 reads TGCGCCAGCAGCTTGGCCAACGGCGGCGGTGAAGCTTTCTTT.

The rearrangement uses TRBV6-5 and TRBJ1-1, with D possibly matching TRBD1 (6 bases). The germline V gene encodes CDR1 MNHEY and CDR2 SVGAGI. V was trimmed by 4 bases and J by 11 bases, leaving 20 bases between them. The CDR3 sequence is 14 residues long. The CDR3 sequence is CASSFQDRFLGAFF. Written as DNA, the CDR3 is TGTGCCAGCAGTTTTCAAGACAGGTTCCTGGGGGCTTTCTTT.

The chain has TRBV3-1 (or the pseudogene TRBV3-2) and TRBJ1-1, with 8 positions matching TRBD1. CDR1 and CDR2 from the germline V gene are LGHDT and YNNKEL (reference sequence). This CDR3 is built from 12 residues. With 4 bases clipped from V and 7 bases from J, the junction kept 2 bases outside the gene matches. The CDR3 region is CASSRGTGEAFF. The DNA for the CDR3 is TGTGCCAGCAGCCGGGGGACAGGTGAAGCTTTCTTT.

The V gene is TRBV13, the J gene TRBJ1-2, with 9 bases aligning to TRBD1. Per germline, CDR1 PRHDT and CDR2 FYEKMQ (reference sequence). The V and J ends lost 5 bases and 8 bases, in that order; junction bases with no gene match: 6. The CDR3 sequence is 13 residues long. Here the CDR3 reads CASSTGQGVGYTF. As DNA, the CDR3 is TGTGCCAGCAGCACGGGACAGGGCGTCGGCTACACCTTC.

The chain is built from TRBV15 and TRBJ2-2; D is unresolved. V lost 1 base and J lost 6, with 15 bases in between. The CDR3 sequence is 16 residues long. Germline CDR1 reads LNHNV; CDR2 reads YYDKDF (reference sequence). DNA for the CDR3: TGTGCCACCAGCAGAGGCCACAGTCCCACCCCCGGGGAGCTGTTTTTT. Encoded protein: CATSRGHSPTPGELFF.

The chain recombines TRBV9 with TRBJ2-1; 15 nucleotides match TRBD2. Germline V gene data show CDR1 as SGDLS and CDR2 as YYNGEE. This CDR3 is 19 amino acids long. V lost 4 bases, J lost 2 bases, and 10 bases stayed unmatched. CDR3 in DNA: TGTGCCAGCAGCACCCGCGTAGGACTAGCGGGGGGGCCCTACAATGAGCAGTTCTTC. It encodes CASSTRVGLAGGPYNEQFF.

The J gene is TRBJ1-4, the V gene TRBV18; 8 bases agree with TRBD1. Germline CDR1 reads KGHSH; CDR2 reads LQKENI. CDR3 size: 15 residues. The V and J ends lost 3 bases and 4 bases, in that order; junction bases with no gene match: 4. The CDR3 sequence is CASSPLGQVNEKLFF. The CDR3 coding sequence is TGTGCCAGCTCACCCCTGGGACAGGTTAATGAAAAACTGTTTTTT.

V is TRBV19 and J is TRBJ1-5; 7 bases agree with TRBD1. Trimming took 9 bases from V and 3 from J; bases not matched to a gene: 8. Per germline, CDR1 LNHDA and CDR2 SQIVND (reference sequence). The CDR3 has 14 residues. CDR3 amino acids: CASAGQGDNQPQHF. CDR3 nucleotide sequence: TGTGCCAGCGCTGGGCAGGGGGACAATCAGCCCCAGCATTTT. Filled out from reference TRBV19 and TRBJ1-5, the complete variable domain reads DGGITQSPKYLFRKEGQNVTLSCEQNLNHDAMYWYRQDPGQGLRLIYYSQIVNDFQKGDIAEGYSVSREKKESFPLTVTSAQKNPTAFYLCASAGQGDNQPQHFGDGTRLSIL.

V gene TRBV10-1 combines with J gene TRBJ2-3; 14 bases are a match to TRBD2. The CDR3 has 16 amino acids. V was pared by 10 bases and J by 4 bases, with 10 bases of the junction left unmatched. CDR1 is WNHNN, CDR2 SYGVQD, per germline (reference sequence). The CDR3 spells CATSRLAGGPADTQYF. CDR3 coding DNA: TGCGCCACCAGCAGACTAGCGGGGGGGCCTGCAGATACGCAGTATTTT.

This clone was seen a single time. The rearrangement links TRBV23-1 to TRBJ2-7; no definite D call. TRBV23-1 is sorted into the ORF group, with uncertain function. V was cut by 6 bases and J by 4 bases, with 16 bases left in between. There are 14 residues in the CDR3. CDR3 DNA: TGCGCCAGCAGCAGAGCAGTGGCACTATACGAGCAGTACGTC. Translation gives CASSRAVALYEQYV.

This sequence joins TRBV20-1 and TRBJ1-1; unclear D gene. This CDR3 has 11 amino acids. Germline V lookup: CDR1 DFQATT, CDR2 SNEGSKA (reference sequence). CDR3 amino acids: CSLRPGTEAFF. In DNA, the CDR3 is TGCAGCCTTAGGCCGGGCACTGAAGCTTTCTTT.

CDR3 in DNA: TGTGCCAGCAGCGCTTCTTGGACTAGGGGCACAGATACGCAGTATTTT. The encoded protein is CASSASWTRGTDTQYF. The J gene is TRBJ2-3, the V gene TRBV2; 7 positions agree with TRBD2. The germline V gene has CDR1 SNHLY and CDR2 FYNNEI. The V gene end was trimmed by 6 bases and the J gene end by 1 base; junction bases not matched to a gene: 10. CDR3 length equals 16 residues.

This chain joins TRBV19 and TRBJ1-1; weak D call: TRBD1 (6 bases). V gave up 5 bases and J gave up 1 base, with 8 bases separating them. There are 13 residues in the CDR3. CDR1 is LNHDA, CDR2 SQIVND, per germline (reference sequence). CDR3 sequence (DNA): TGTGCCAGTAGTGCACAGGGGAACACTGAAGCTTTCTTT. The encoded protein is CASSAQGNTEAFF.

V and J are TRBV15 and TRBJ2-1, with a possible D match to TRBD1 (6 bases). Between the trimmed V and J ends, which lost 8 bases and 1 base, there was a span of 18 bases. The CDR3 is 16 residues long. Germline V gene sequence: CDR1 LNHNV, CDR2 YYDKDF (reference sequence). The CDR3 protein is CATRRGRTVSYNEQFF. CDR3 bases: TGTGCCACCCGACGTGGCCGGACAGTTTCCTACAATGAGCAGTTCTTC.